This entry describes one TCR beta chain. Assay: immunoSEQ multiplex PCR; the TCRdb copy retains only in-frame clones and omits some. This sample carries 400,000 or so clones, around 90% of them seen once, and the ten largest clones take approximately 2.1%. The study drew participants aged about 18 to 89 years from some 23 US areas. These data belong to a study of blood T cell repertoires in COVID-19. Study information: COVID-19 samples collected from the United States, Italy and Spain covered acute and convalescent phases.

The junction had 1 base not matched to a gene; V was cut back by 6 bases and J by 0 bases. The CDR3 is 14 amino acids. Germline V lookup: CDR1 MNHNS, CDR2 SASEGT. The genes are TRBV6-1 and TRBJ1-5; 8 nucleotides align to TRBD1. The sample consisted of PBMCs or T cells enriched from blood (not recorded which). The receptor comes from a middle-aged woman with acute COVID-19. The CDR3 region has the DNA TGTGCCAGCAGAGGGACAGGTAGCAATCAGCCCCAGCATTTT. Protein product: CASRGTGSNQPQHF.